The 25 T cell receptor beta chains in this list originate from one sample, sequenced in a study of regulatory T cells in long-lasting Graves disease (dated by TCRdb to 2020 to 2023). Library preparation used multiplex PCR. The data were produced on an Illumina HiSeq 4000. iRepertoire HTBI primers and Arm-PCR amplification of CDR3 regions were used to construct TCR beta libraries. TCRdb redid the processing of the public reads, applying fastp at Q25 and MiXCR, and retained in-frame beta chains. Rows are combined by CDR3 protein, so each entry shows the most common genes and DNA. The sample contains around 480,000 distinct CDR3 sequences, about 16% of them found a single time. The biggest ten clones account for 9.5% to 15% of the sample. What this sample's time point label stands for: newly diagnosed GD, antithyroid drugs for less than 3 months. For both TCR sequencing and RNA sequencing, RNA was extracted from PBMCs using TRIzol.

This sample was shared with a second study, whose subject was T cells in Graves' hyperthyroidism and ophthalmopathy.

The sample here was peripheral blood mononuclear cells (PBMCs), taken at new diagnosis, from a patient treated with antithyroid drugs. These receptors were taken from a middle-aged man with Graves disease. Donor details come from another sample of the same person, matched by shared clones.

This clonotype has just a few counts. The rearrangement uses TRBV12-3 or TRBV12-4 and TRBJ2-2, with 12 bases aligning to TRBD2. V was pared by 3 bases and J by 4 bases, with 6 bases of the junction left unmatched. The CDR3 is 17 amino acids. CDR3 nucleotide sequence: TGTGCCAGCAGTTTTCCAGGACTAGCGGGGAGCACCGGGGAGCTGTTTTTT. Its translation: CASSFPGLAGSTGELFF.

This clonotype occurred many times. The chain recombines TRBV11-3 with TRBJ2-1; D tentatively reads TRBD1 or TRBD2 (6 bases each). The CDR3 has 15 amino acids. V lost 3 bases and J 3 bases, leaving 12 bases between the germline ends. Germline values: CDR1 SGHNT, CDR2 YENEEA. Here the CDR3 DNA reads TGTGCCAGCAGCTTGGAGGGGGAGAACTACAATGAGCAGTTCTTC. This translates into CASSLEGENYNEQFF.

At least ten counts were recorded for this clonotype. The chain combines TRBV28 with TRBJ2-2, with D possibly matching TRBD2 (5 bases). The V end was cut by 3 bases, the J end by 3 bases, with 14 bases between. The CDR3 has 16 amino acids. From germline, CDR1 is MDHEN and CDR2 SYDVKM. The chain's CDR3 is CASSFGGWGDTGELFF. Here the CDR3 DNA reads TGTGCCAGCAGTTTTGGCGGGTGGGGTGACACCGGGGAGCTGTTTTTT.

This clonotype has at least ten counts. The gene calls are TRBV7-3 and TRBJ2-5; the D is unclear. Looked up from germline, CDR1 is SGHTA and CDR2 is FQGTGA. The V end was cut by 2 bases, the J end by 5 bases, with 9 bases between. The CDR3 spans 13 residues. CDR3 in amino acids: CASSLSLKETQYF. CDR3 sequence (DNA): TGTGCCAGCAGCTTATCTTTAAAGGAGACCCAGTACTTC.

The V and J genes are TRBV20-1 and TRBJ2-2, with D perhaps assigned TRBD1 or TRBD2 (5 bases each). The V end lost 5 bases, the J end lost 1 base, and 14 bases lay between the germline ends. The CDR3 is 15 amino acids. Germline CDR1 DFQATT, CDR2 SNEGSKA (reference sequence). The CDR3 here is CSASQWGKNTGELFF. In nucleotides, the CDR3 is TGCAGTGCTTCCCAGTGGGGGAAGAACACCGGGGAGCTGTTTTTT.

This clonotype was counted at least ten times. V gene TRBV5-1 combines with J gene TRBJ2-1; D possibly corresponds to TRBD2 (6 bases). The CDR3 loop spans 11 amino acids. The germline V gene encodes CDR1 SGHRS and CDR2 YFSETQ. Trimming left V 3 bases short and J 10 bases short, with 8 bases between. The CDR3: CASSWEEEQFF. As DNA, the CDR3 is TGCGCCAGCAGCTGGGAGGAGGAGCAGTTCTTC.

This clonotype appeared a few times. J is TRBJ2-3 and V is TRBV12-3 or TRBV12-4; D is perhaps TRBD1 or TRBD2 (5 bases each). This CDR3 has 16 residues. Between the trimmed V and J ends, which lost 5 bases and 4 bases, there was a span of 19 bases. The DNA for the CDR3 is TGTGCCAGCAGTGGCCCTGTAGGGGAGAGGGCAGATACGCAGTATTTT. Protein product: CASSGPVGERADTQYF.

The chain recombines TRBV20-1 with TRBJ2-7; maybe TRBD1 (5 bases). The germline V gene encodes CDR1 DFQATT and CDR2 SNEGSKA (reference sequence). With 6 bases removed from V and 1 base from J, the gap between germline ends came to 19 bases. The CDR3 has 15 residues. The CDR3 reads CSARISDKGSYEQYF. In DNA, the CDR3 is TGCAGTGCCCGAATTTCGGACAAGGGGTCCTACGAGCAGTACTTC.

V gene TRBV12-3 or TRBV12-4 combines with J gene TRBJ2-2; D call uncertain. This CDR3 region has 14 residues. V was cut by 6 bases and J by 2 bases, with 10 bases left in between. The CDR3 bases are TGTGCCAGCAGAAAAGCCGGAAACACCGGGGAGCTGTTTTTT. This gives the protein CASRKAGNTGELFF.

Comments on this clonotype: A much more abundant neighbour one base away suggests this may be a read error. This sequence joins TRBV12-3 or TRBV12-4 and TRBJ2-5; 12 nucleotides line up with TRBD1. Trimming at V came to 8 bases and at J to 5 bases, leaving 6 bases not matched to a gene. This CDR3 is 14 amino acids long. In DNA form, the CDR3 reads TGTGCCAGCGGATCGGGACAGGGGGCTGAGACCCAGTACTTC. Its translation is CASGSGQGAETQYF.

This clonotype occurred many times. This chain connects TRBV28 to TRBJ2-3; the D gene is possibly TRBD1 (5 bases). This CDR3 has 16 amino acids. Per germline, CDR1 MDHEN and CDR2 SYDVKM. V dropped 1 base and J dropped 4 bases, with 15 bases sitting between them. CDR3 sequence: CASSLYWDAGPDTQYF. The CDR3 DNA reads TGTGCCAGCAGTTTATATTGGGATGCAGGGCCAGATACGCAGTATTTT.

Note on this clonotype: A much larger clone lies a single base off, so this may be a read error. This chain joins TRBV30 and TRBJ1-5; 10 nucleotides align to TRBD1. The junction had 17 bases not matched to a gene; V was cut back by 8 bases and J by 7 bases. This CDR3 comprises 16 residues. CDR1 is GTSNPN, CDR2 SVGIG, per germline (reference sequence). This CDR3 reads CAHPLGEGTGDQPQHF. DNA of the CDR3: TGTGCCCACCCGTTGGGGGAAGGGACAGGGGACCAGCCCCAGCATTTT. Looking up the rest from reference TRBV30 and TRBJ1-5 gives the full variable domain: SQTIHQWPATLVQPVGSPLSLECTVEGTSNPNLYWYRQAAGRGLQLLFYSVGIGQISSEVPQNLSASRPQDRQFILSSKKLLLSDSGFYLCAHPLGEGTGDQPQHFGDGTRLSIL.

This clonotype was counted a few times. The J gene is TRBJ1-5, the V gene TRBV6-5; D is unresolved. Germline-derived CDR1 and CDR2 are MNHEY and SVGAGI. The CDR3 is made up of 14 amino acids. With 0 bases removed from V and 6 bases from J, the gap between germline ends came to 9 bases. CDR3 nucleotides: TGTGCCAGCAGTTACTCGGGGATGGGTCAGCCCCAGCATTTT. It encodes CASSYSGMGQPQHF.

This clonotype was seen at least ten times. The rearrangement joins TRBV28 to TRBJ1-6; 7 positions match TRBD1. CDR3 length: 16 residues. Trimming cost V 3 bases and J 7 bases; bases outside gene matches: 9. Germline V gene sequence: CDR1 MDHEN, CDR2 SYDVKM. CDR3 in amino acids: CASSLPAGGKNSPLHF. The CDR3 DNA sequence: TGTGCCAGCAGTTTGCCGGCAGGGGGTAAAAATTCACCCCTCCACTTT.

This chain joins TRBV12-3 or TRBV12-4 and TRBJ1-2; TRBD1 might be the D (5 bases). Trimming removed 6 bases from V and 8 bases from J, with 16 bases in between. CDR3 length: 13 amino acids. CDR3 DNA sequence: TGTGCCAGCAGAATTACAGGTGGCGAGGGCTACACCTTC. Protein product: CASRITGGEGYTF.

This chain connects TRBV4-1 to TRBJ2-1; D is uncertain. Trimming pared 1 base from V and 0 bases from J, leaving 10 bases between. This CDR3 comprises 16 residues. The germline gives CDR1 MGHRA, CDR2 YSYEKL. The DNA for the CDR3 is TGCGCCAGCAGCCAAGTTGCGGATAACTCCTACAATGAGCAGTTCTTC. Amino acids: CASSQVADNSYNEQFF.

The chain combines TRBV24-1 with TRBJ2-2, with D perhaps matching TRBD1 (7 bases). Germline-derived CDR1 and CDR2 are KGHDR and SFDVKD. The CDR3 totals 18 residues. The V end was cut by 0 bases, the J end by 4 bases, with 17 bases between. DNA for the CDR3: TGTGCCACCAGTGATTTGGGCAGGGGGGCGCCGAGCACCGGGGAGCTGTTTTTT. It translates to CATSDLGRGAPSTGELFF.

The sample holds many counts of this clonotype. V gene TRBV6-5 combines with J gene TRBJ1-4, with unresolved D. With 2 bases removed from V and 8 bases from J, the gap between germline ends came to 9 bases. Germline CDR1 reads MNHEY; CDR2 reads SVGAGI. This CDR3 spans 13 amino acids. This CDR3 reads CASSYAGGEKLFF. Here the CDR3 DNA reads TGTGCCAGCAGTTACGCGGGAGGGGAAAAACTGTTTTTT.

The chain has TRBV3-1 and TRBJ2-5; D is undetermined. V shed 6 bases and J shed 2 bases, with 13 bases lying between them. This CDR3 has 14 residues. Germline V gene data show CDR1 as LGHDT and CDR2 as YNNKEL (reference sequence). This CDR3 reads CASRKTQRQETQYF. DNA of the CDR3: TGTGCCAGCAGAAAAACCCAGAGACAAGAGACCCAGTACTTC.

This clonotype showed up many times. The rearrangement joins TRBV28 to TRBJ2-1; the D is unclear. This CDR3 region has 13 residues. V shed 2 bases and J shed 8 bases, with 10 bases lying between them. Germline V gene sequence: CDR1 MDHEN, CDR2 SYDVKM. For the CDR3, the DNA is TGTGCCAGCAGTTTAAAGTTTAAGCATGAGCAGTTCTTC. It codes for CASSLKFKHEQFF.

The table lists this clonotype with a few counts. V usage is TRBV30 and J usage is TRBJ2-1, with D maybe TRBD1 (5 bases). The CDR3 covers 15 residues. Trimming took 4 bases from V and 6 from J, leaving 19 bases between them. Germline V gene lookup returns CDR1 GTSNPN and CDR2 SVGIG (reference sequence). The DNA of the CDR3 is TGTGCCTGGAATCCCGCGATGGGGCCGTCCAATGAGCAGTTCTTC. It is translated as CAWNPAMGPSNEQFF.

This clonotype has only a few counts. This chain links TRBV6-2 or TRBV6-3 with TRBJ1-4, with D hard to call. This CDR3 region has 13 residues. CDR1 is MNHEY and CDR2 is SVGEGT in the germline V gene. V was pared by 1 base and J by 13 bases, with 13 bases between. CDR3 DNA sequence: TGTGCCAGCAGTTACTTGAACACCTTTCGACTGTTTTTT. This translates into CASSYLNTFRLFF.

There are many counts of this clonotype. This sequence joins TRBV28 and TRBJ2-3; D gene uncertain. The germline V gene has CDR1 MDHEN and CDR2 SYDVKM. V shed 6 bases and J shed 4 bases, with 17 bases lying between them. CDR3 size: 15 residues. CDR3 sequence reads: CASSGRGKGPDTQYF. Here the CDR3 DNA reads TGTGCCAGCAGCGGGCGAGGCAAGGGCCCAGATACGCAGTATTTT.

This clonotype was counted ten times or more. The chain couples TRBV5-6 to TRBJ2-7, with D maybe TRBD1 (6 bases). The CDR3 spans 12 residues. CDR1 and CDR2 from the germline V gene are SGHDT and YYEEEE. V was trimmed by 5 bases and J by 2 bases, leaving 8 bases between them. This CDR3 is CASSWDTYEQYF. In DNA form, the CDR3 reads TGTGCCAGCAGTTGGGACACCTACGAGCAGTACTTC.

This clonotype has at least ten counts. The chain combines TRBV12-3 or TRBV12-4 with TRBJ2-3; D is possibly TRBD2 (6 bases). V was clipped by 6 bases and J by 7 bases, with 17 bases between them. This CDR3 region has 14 residues. Written as DNA, the CDR3 is TGTGCCAGCAGCCGGGGAGGTTTAACAAATACGCAGTATTTT. Protein product: CASSRGGLTNTQYF.